The sequence of this T cell receptor (beta chain) was determined in a study of identical twins. Study findings and constraints: Out-of-frame alpha sequences shared by twins were enriched for low generation probability.

This clonotype has just a few counts. Its antigen is undetermined. Addition of a universal primer site occurred through template switching, and cDNA carried unique molecular identifiers. TCRdb fed the 5' RACE reads into MiXCR, producing one record per CDR3 protein. The sample records about 530,000 distinct CDR3 sequences, around 22% being singletons. The data also belong to a second study, concerning yellow fever vaccine responses in identical twins. From that study: After vaccination, twins' T cell response reportedly seemed partly convergent, partly personalized.

Input material: CD4+ T cells sorted from blood. The sequence was obtained from a young woman in good health.

The CDR3 DNA reads TGCGCCAGCAGCCCGTTGGGGAACCCACGCTCCTACAATGAGCAGTTCTTC. It yields the protein CASSPLGNPRSYNEQFF. This chain joins TRBV5-1 and TRBJ2-1; D is unclear. The CDR3 runs to 17 residues. Germline CDR1 reads SGHRS; CDR2 reads YFSETQ. With 4 bases removed from V and 0 bases from J, the gap between germline ends came to 17 bases.